The 27 T cell receptor beta chains below come from one sample, sequenced in a study of T cells after yellow fever vaccination. TCRdb re-called the 5' RACE reads with MiXCR, one entry per CDR3 protein. The data contain a few hundred thousand distinct CDR3 sequences, around a sixth of them seen just once; the ten biggest clones take up approximately 15%. The sample here was PBMCs, taken 5 days after the first yellow fever vaccination. The receptors were sampled from a man aged 18 to 30 who received the YFV17D yellow fever vaccine.

The chain carries TRBV4-3 and TRBJ1-4; D ambiguous. Trimming cost V 1 base and J 8 bases, with 8 bases left between them. Germline V lookup: CDR1 LGHNA, CDR2 YSLEER. This CDR3 region has 13 residues. The CDR3 here is CASSQGQDEKLFF. CDR3 sequence (DNA): TGCGCCAGCAGCCAAGGGCAGGACGAAAAACTGTTTTTT.

This clonotype has only a few counts. The chain carries TRBV18 and TRBJ2-7; D gene ambiguous. Trimming took 1 base from V and 3 from J, leaving 13 bases between them. The CDR3 loop spans 15 amino acids. Germline values: CDR1 KGHSH, CDR2 LQKENI. The DNA for the CDR3 is TGTGCCAGCTCACCACAAGCGCAGGTGAGCTACGAGCAGTACTTC. Translated: CASSPQAQVSYEQYF.

This sequence joins TRBV5-1 and TRBJ1-3; TRBD1 aligns across 7 bases. CDR3 length: 17 residues. CDR1 is SGHRS, CDR2 YFSETQ, per germline. V lost 4 bases to trimming and J lost 0 bases; unmatched junction nucleotides: 10. CDR3 residues: CASSAAGQPLSGNTIYF. The CDR3 coding sequence is TGCGCCAGCAGCGCCGCGGGACAGCCTCTCTCTGGAAACACCATATATTTT. Full variable domain (remainder filled in from reference TRBV5-1 and TRBJ1-3): KAGVTQTPRYLIKTRGQQVTLSCSPISGHRSVSWYQQTPGQGLQFLFEYFSETQRNKGNFPGRFSGRQFSNSRSEMNVSTLELGDSALYLCASSAAGQPLSGNTIYFGEGSWLTVV.

J is TRBJ1-1 and V is TRBV3-1; no definite D call. CDR3 length equals 15 residues. Trimming stripped 1 base from V and 1 base from J, with 10 bases between. Germline CDR1 and CDR2: LGHDT and YNNKEL (reference sequence). As DNA, the CDR3 is TGTGCCAGCAGCCAAGGAGGCGGGAGGAACACTGAAGCTTTCTTT. It codes for CASSQGGGRNTEAFF.

This clonotype was observed a handful of times. The V gene is TRBV6-6, the J gene TRBJ1-1; the D is unclear. Germline V lookup: CDR1 MNHNY, CDR2 SVGAGI (reference sequence). The CDR3 length is 12 residues. V shed 2 bases and J shed 7 bases, with 8 bases lying between them. The CDR3 nucleotides are TGTGCCAGCAGTTACGGGGTGGGTGAAGCTTTCTTT. Encoded protein: CASSYGVGEAFF.

The chain uses TRBV28 and TRBJ2-7, with D uncertain. V was pared by 10 bases and J by 12 bases, with 16 bases between. This CDR3 region has 10 residues. Germline V gives CDR1 MDHEN, CDR2 SYDVKM. CDR3 amino acids: CATSLGDGYV. The CDR3 coding sequence is TGTGCCACCTCCCTAGGAGATGGGTACGTC.

This clonotype was seen at least ten times. The rearrangement links TRBV16 to TRBJ2-5; a possible D gene is TRBD2 (6 bases). This CDR3 is 14 amino acids long. Trimming removed 0 bases from V and 7 bases from J, with 12 bases in between. Germline values: CDR1 KGHSY, CDR2 FQNENV. In DNA, the CDR3 is TGTGCCAGCAGCCAATCAGGAGGGTCCGGGACCCAGTACTTC. Amino acid sequence: CASSQSGGSGTQYF.

This clonotype has more than one count but fewer than ten. The J gene is TRBJ2-7, the V gene TRBV4-3; unclear D gene. The CDR3 has 13 amino acids. Germline CDR1 and CDR2: LGHNA and YSLEER. Trimming left V 0 bases short and J 3 bases short, with 6 bases between. CDR3 sequence: CASSQDLLYEQYF. The CDR3, as DNA: TGCGCCAGCAGCCAAGATCTGCTCTACGAGCAGTACTTC.

This clonotype was counted only a few times. The chain combines TRBV11-2 with TRBJ2-3; D is unresolved. The CDR3 spans 12 residues. Germline V gene data show CDR1 as SGHAT and CDR2 as FQNNGV. Trimming cost V 5 bases and J 5 bases, with 8 bases left between them. The CDR3 DNA sequence: TGTGCCAGCAGCCGCCCGGTAGATACGCAGTATTTT. This gives the protein CASSRPVDTQYF.

This sequence joins TRBV20-1 and TRBJ2-3; the D is unclear. The CDR3 is made up of 14 amino acids. V was pared by 5 bases and J by 4 bases, with 16 bases between. From germline, CDR1 is DFQATT and CDR2 SNEGSKA (reference sequence). This CDR3 reads CSARRFGWPDTQYF. The CDR3 DNA is TGCAGTGCTCGACGGTTCGGGTGGCCAGATACGCAGTATTTT.

The sample holds many counts of this clonotype. This chain connects TRBV7-6 to TRBJ2-3; possible D gene TRBD2, 7 bases. Germline values: CDR1 SGHVS, CDR2 FNYEAQ. The CDR3 consists of 12 residues. The ends were cut back, 5 bases at V and 11 bases at J, with 14 bases in the middle. CDR3 region: CASSPGGGRQYF. CDR3 in DNA: TGTGCCAGCAGCCCTGGGGGGGGCCGGCAGTATTTT. Full variable domain (missing parts from reference TRBV7-6 and TRBJ2-3): GAGVSQSPRYKVTKRGQDVALRCDPISGHVSLYWYRQALGQGPEFLTYFNYEAQQDKSGLPNDRFSAERPEGSISTLTIQRTEQRDSAMYRCASSPGGGRQYFGPGTRLTVL.

The V and J genes are TRBV29-1 and TRBJ1-3; weak D call: TRBD1 (5 bases). Germline CDR1 is SQVTM and CDR2 is ANQGSEA. This CDR3 region has 12 residues. Trimming shortened V by 4 bases and J by 4 bases, and 8 bases separated the two germline ends. In DNA, the CDR3 is TGCAGCGTTGCCCAGGGAGGAAACACCATATATTTT. Encoded protein: CSVAQGGNTIYF.

The chain has TRBV5-1 and TRBJ1-1; D is uncertain. V lost 2 bases and J 5 bases, leaving 10 bases between the germline ends. Germline-derived CDR1 and CDR2 are SGHRS and YFSETQ. The CDR3 runs 13 residues. CDR3 amino acids: CASSFEGVTEAFF. The DNA of the CDR3 is TGCGCCAGCAGCTTCGAAGGAGTAACTGAAGCTTTCTTT.

The sample holds a few counts of this clonotype. The chain recombines TRBV12-3 or TRBV12-4 with TRBJ1-1; D gene ambiguous. The CDR3 totals 15 residues. The V and J ends lost 2 bases and 2 bases respectively, with 12 bases between them. The CDR3 sequence is CASSLLRSINTEAFF. In DNA form, the CDR3 reads TGTGCCAGCAGTTTATTACGGTCGATTAACACTGAAGCTTTCTTT.

CDR3 sequence (DNA): TGCGCCAGCAGTCCCTCCACCTACGGACAGGATTTACAAGAGACCCAGTACTTC. Translation: CASSPSTYGQDLQETQYF. This chain joins TRBV23-1 and TRBJ2-5; TRBD1 aligns across 7 bases. TRBV23-1 counts as an open reading frame of uncertain function. V lost 4 bases to trimming and J lost 2 bases; unmatched junction nucleotides: 16. The CDR3 spans 18 residues.

The genes are TRBV15 and TRBJ2-5; D might be TRBD1 or TRBD2, each matching 5 bases. There are 15 residues in the CDR3. Looked up from germline, CDR1 is LNHNV and CDR2 is YYDKDF (reference sequence). V was shortened by 3 bases and J by 2 bases, with 13 bases between the two germline ends. The CDR3 loop reads CATSRGRGLQETQYF. The CDR3 DNA follows: TGTGCCACCAGCAGGGGCCGGGGCCTTCAAGAGACCCAGTACTTC.

The chain combines TRBV5-1 with TRBJ1-1; D may be TRBD1 (6 bases). The CDR3 has 12 amino acids. CDR1 and CDR2 from the germline V gene are SGHRS and YFSETQ. V was cut by 2 bases and J by 6 bases, with 8 bases left in between. In DNA, the CDR3 is TGCGCCAGCAGCTTCAGGGGACCTGAAGCTTTCTTT. It is translated as CASSFRGPEAFF.

This clonotype was found a few times. The chain is built from TRBV12-3 or TRBV12-4 and TRBJ1-5, with 7 bases matching TRBD1. With V trimmed by 6 bases and J by 6 bases, 8 bases remained unmatched. The CDR3 runs to 14 residues. This CDR3 is CASSPHRGGQPQHF. The CDR3 region has the DNA TGTGCCAGCAGCCCTCACAGGGGAGGTCAGCCCCAGCATTTT.

V usage is TRBV3-1 and J usage is TRBJ1-6; maybe TRBD1 (6 bases). CDR3 length equals 13 residues. Germline V gives CDR1 LGHDT, CDR2 YNNKEL (reference sequence). V lost 3 bases to trimming and J lost 14 bases, with 14 bases between them. The CDR3 loop is CASSHNEQGTLHF. The CDR3 DNA reads as TGTGCCAGCAGCCACAACGAACAGGGAACCCTCCACTTT.

The rearrangement uses TRBV12-3 or TRBV12-4 and TRBJ1-5, with TRBD1 as a possible D gene (5 bases). Trimming stripped 5 bases from V and 6 bases from J, with 11 bases between. The CDR3 runs 13 residues. The CDR3 DNA is TGTGCCAGCAGTAGAGGGGATAGTCAGCCCCAGCATTTT. Its protein product is CASSRGDSQPQHF.

The chain recombines TRBV28 with TRBJ2-5, with 10 bases fitting TRBD2. Germline loops: CDR1 MDHEN, CDR2 SYDVKM. V was pared by 5 bases and J by 5 bases, with 11 bases of the junction left unmatched. This CDR3 region has 16 residues. The CDR3 region is CASSVVSGGTWETQYF. The CDR3 DNA sequence: TGTGCCAGCAGTGTCGTTAGCGGGGGGACATGGGAGACCCAGTACTTC.

This clonotype appeared many times. V and J are TRBV7-2 and TRBJ2-2; D is perhaps TRBD1 (6 bases). The CDR3 has 14 residues. The V end lost 5 bases, the J end lost 4 bases, and 11 bases lay between the germline ends. Germline-derived CDR1 and CDR2 are SGHTA and FQGNSA. CDR3 DNA sequence: TGTGCCAGCAGCCCCGGGACATTCACCGGGGAGCTGTTTTTT. It yields the protein CASSPGTFTGELFF.

This chain uses TRBV20-1 with TRBJ1-5; perhaps TRBD1 as D (6 bases). Germline CDR1 and CDR2: DFQATT and SNEGSKA (reference sequence). There are 13 residues in the CDR3. Trimming shortened V by 3 bases and J by 7 bases, and 13 bases separated the two germline ends. The chain's CDR3 is CSASLQGNQPQHF. The DNA of the CDR3 is TGCAGTGCTAGTCTACAGGGTAACCAGCCCCAGCATTTT.

This clonotype was counted a few times. This chain links TRBV12-3 or TRBV12-4 with TRBJ1-2; D is unclear. V was cut by 6 bases and J by 6 bases, with 8 bases left in between. The CDR3 has 11 amino acids. Here the CDR3 reads CASSLSHGYTF. CDR3 DNA: TGTGCCAGCAGCTTAAGTCATGGCTACACCTTC.

This clonotype has a handful of counts. The chain uses TRBV25-1 and TRBJ2-5, with 7 bases matching TRBD1. V gave up 6 bases and J gave up 5 bases; unmatched junction bases: 15. Germline values: CDR1 MGHDK, CDR2 SYGVNS. CDR3 length: 16 residues. In DNA form, the CDR3 reads TGTGCCAGCAGCCCAATAGGGACAGTCCGATCCGAGACCCAGTACTTC. Its translation is CASSPIGTVRSETQYF.

The V gene is TRBV11-2, the J gene TRBJ2-7; 7 bases line up with TRBD1. V shed 2 bases, J shed 0 bases, and the junction held 7 bases outside the gene matches. The CDR3 totals 16 residues. Germline V gene lookup returns CDR1 SGHAT and CDR2 FQNNGV. The CDR3: CASSLRSRDSSYEQYF. DNA for the CDR3: TGTGCCAGCAGCTTACGGAGTCGGGACAGCTCCTACGAGCAGTACTTC. Looking up the rest from reference TRBV11-2 and TRBJ2-7 gives the full variable domain: EAGVAQSPRYKIIEKRQSVAFWCNPISGHATLYWYQQILGQGPKLLIQFQNNGVVDDSQLPKDRFSAERLKGVDSTLKIQPAKLEDSAVYLCASSLRSRDSSYEQYFGPGTRLTVT.

This sequence joins TRBV7-2 and TRBJ2-1; the D call may be TRBD1 or TRBD2 (5 bases each). V dropped 0 bases and J dropped 0 bases, with 9 bases sitting between them. CDR1 SGHTA and CDR2 FQGNSA come from the germline V gene. This CDR3 has 16 residues. The CDR3 DNA is TGTGCCAGCAGCTTAGCGTTGGGGGTCTCCTACAATGAGCAGTTCTTC. Translating gives CASSLALGVSYNEQFF.